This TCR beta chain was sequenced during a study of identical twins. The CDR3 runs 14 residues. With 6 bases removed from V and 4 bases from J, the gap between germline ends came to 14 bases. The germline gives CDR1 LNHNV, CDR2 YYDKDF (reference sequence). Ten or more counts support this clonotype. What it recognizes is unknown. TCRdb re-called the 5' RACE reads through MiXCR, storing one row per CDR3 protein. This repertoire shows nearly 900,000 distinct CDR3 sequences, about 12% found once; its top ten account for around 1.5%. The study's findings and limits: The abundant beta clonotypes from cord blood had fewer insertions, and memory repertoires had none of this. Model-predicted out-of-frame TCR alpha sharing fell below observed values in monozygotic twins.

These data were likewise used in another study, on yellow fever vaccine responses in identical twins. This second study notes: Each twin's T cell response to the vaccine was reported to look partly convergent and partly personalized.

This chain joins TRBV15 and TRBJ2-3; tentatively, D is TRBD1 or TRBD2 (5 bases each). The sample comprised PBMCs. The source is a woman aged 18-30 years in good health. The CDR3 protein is CATSRVGVSDTQYF. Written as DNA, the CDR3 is TGTGCCACCAGTCGGGTGGGGGTGTCAGATACGCAGTATTTT.